The following is a T cell receptor beta chain sequence with its context. Antigen specificity is unknown. CD45RO-negative cells were positively selected for CCR7, leaving out terminally differentiated effector memory CD45RA+ cells. The record originates from a study of shared clonotypes between healthy human individuals. Study details: The cohort comprised a couple of women and a few men. Their ages spanned 18 to 49 years. General study results and limits: A handful of donors held about 5% of naive CD4 clonotypes in common. Sequencing depth was a factor that was expected to affect clonotype sharing among donors.

Each PCR replicate from the sorted subsets contained approximately 0.2 ug DNA, which is tens of thousands of T cell genomes. Sequencing was performed with immunoSEQ multiplex PCR; in TCRdb, only in-frame clones are kept and a portion is missing. The table lists hundreds of thousands of clones, around 95% of them singletons. Germline V lookup: CDR1 MNHEY, CDR2 SMNVEV (reference sequence). CDR3 length: 15 amino acids. Trimming removed 3 bases from V and 3 bases from J, with 14 bases in between. Sample: naive CD8+ T cells sorted from blood. This sequence originates from a woman in her 30s in good health. V gene TRBV27 combines with J gene TRBJ1-2, with D possibly TRBD1 on 6 matching bases. CDR3 bases: TGTGCCAGCAGTTTCGACAGGTTAGGGTACTATGGCTACACCTTC. It is translated as CASSFDRLGYYGYTF.